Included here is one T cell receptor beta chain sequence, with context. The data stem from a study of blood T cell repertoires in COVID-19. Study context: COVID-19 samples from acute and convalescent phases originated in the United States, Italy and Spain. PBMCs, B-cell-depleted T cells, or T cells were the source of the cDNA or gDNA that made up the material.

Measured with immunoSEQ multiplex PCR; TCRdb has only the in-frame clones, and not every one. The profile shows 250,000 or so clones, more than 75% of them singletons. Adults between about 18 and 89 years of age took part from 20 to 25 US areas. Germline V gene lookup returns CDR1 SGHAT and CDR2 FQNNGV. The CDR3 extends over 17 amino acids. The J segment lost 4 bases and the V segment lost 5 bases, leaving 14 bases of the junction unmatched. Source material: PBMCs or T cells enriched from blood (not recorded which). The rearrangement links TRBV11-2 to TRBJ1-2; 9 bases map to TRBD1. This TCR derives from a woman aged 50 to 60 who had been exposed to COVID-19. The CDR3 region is CASSPSGTGLYSYGYTF. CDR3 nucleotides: TGTGCCAGCAGCCCGTCTGGGACAGGGCTTTACAGCTATGGCTACACCTTC.